One and the same sample provided the 9 T cell receptor beta chains below, sequenced in a study of monozygotic twins with inflammatory bowel disease. TCRdb re-called the 5' RACE reads and catalogs CDR3 proteins one per entry, DNA excluded. The sample holds some 400,000 distinct CDR3 sequences. Sequencing input: blood. These receptors originate from a human donor with ulcerative colitis or Crohn's disease, or a healthy co-twin of an affected twin (not recorded which).

The chain uses TRBV20-1 and TRBJ2-1; TCRdb's D call, TRBD2, is unchecked because there is no DNA. Per germline, CDR1 DFQATT and CDR2 SNEGSKA (reference sequence). The CDR3 contains 15 residues. CDR3 residues: CSATPGLATYNEQFF.

The rearrangement uses TRBV7-2 and TRBJ2-3; TCRdb proposes TRBD2, but this gene call is untestable without DNA. The germline V gene encodes CDR1 SGHTA and CDR2 FQGNSA. CDR3 length: 15 amino acids. This CDR3 reads CASSTKGGRSDTQYF. Full variable domain (rest looked up from reference TRBV7-2 and TRBJ2-3): GAGVSQSPSNKVTEKGKDVELRCDPISGHTALYWYRQSLGQGLEFLIYFQGNSAPDKSGLPSDRFSAERTGGSVSTLTIQRTQQEDSAVYLCASSTKGGRSDTQYFGPGTRLTVL.

The chain couples TRBV6-2 or TRBV6-3 to TRBJ1-1. The CDR3 consists of 15 residues. Germline CDR1 and CDR2: MNHEY and SVGEGT. CDR3 amino acids: CASSYPAGMNTEAFF.

This chain links TRBV29-1 with TRBJ2-5; TCRdb's D call of TRBD2 is untestable without DNA. In germline, CDR1 is SQVTM, CDR2 ANQGSEA. This CDR3 is 13 amino acids long. The CDR3 sequence is CSVPRTSAKTQYF.

CDR3: CASSLWDGSYEQYF. This chain joins TRBV5-6 and TRBJ2-7; TCRdb selects TRBD1, and the lack of DNA leaves this call unchecked. The V gene's germline CDR1 is SGHDT and CDR2 YYEEEE. The CDR3 covers 14 residues.

The chain uses TRBV20-1 and TRBJ2-5; TCRdb's D gene call, TRBD1, goes unchecked for lack of DNA. CDR1 DFQATT and CDR2 SNEGSKA come from the germline V gene (reference sequence). This CDR3 is 14 amino acids long. The CDR3 loop reads CSAAGNFDWETQYF.

This chain uses TRBV7-2 with TRBJ2-2; TCRdb reports TRBD1, a call that lacks DNA to check it against. Germline V gene data show CDR1 as SGHTA and CDR2 as FQGNSA. This CDR3 spans 16 amino acids. This CDR3 reads CASSPGGQGNTGELFF.

J is TRBJ2-5 and V is TRBV7-2; TCRdb lists TRBD2, though no DNA is available to test this call. Germline CDR1 and CDR2: SGHTA and FQGNSA. The CDR3 loop spans 17 amino acids. CDR3 loop: CASSLTIAGGLSGTQYF.

This rearrangement joins TRBV29-1 to TRBJ2-1; the D gene TCRdb calls, TRBD2, cannot be checked with no DNA. Germline V gene data show CDR1 as SQVTM and CDR2 as ANQGSEA. The CDR3 runs 15 residues. The CDR3: CSVGGLAGAYNEQFF.